The present entry profiles one TCR beta chain with its context. Antigen unknown. The study ran its PCR with 60 Vbeta and 13 Jbeta primers. The protocol was immunoSEQ multiplex PCR, while the TCRdb copy is restricted to in-frame clones and leaves out a portion. Found here are 80,000 to 100,000 clones, roughly 77% of them singletons; the top ten hold about a tenth. CDR3 length: 14 amino acids. CDR1 SGHNT and CDR2 YYREEE come from the germline V gene (reference sequence). V gave up 4 bases and J gave up 1 base; unmatched junction bases: 4. These data come from a study of cytomegalovirus exposure and HLA in healthy donors. Study information: Of all 400 or so donors who were genotyped, 81% belonged to the Caucasian-associated ancestry cluster. Broader study findings: Common viral pathogens were later found to be apparently linked to several of the most significant clusters.

The receptor's source is a human donor in good health. Material for sequencing was PBMCs. The chain combines TRBV5-4 with TRBJ2-7; TRBD2 agrees at 8 bases. The CDR3 loop reads CASSPSGPSYEQYF. DNA for the CDR3: TGTGCCAGCAGCCCTAGCGGGCCTTCCTACGAGCAGTACTTC.